The entry below gives a single T cell receptor beta chain sequence along with its context. The source of the sample is a study of T cells in localized non-small cell lung cancer. Sequencing used immunoSEQ multiplex PCR; TCRdb keeps in-frame clones, though not all of them. The table lists 60,000 to 75,000 clones, 81% of them singletons, with approximately 4.5% in the top ten. V dropped 2 bases and J dropped 5 bases, with 17 bases sitting between them. Germline CDR1 SGHRS, CDR2 YFSETQ. The CDR3 extends over 15 amino acids. The receptor was derived from a man aged 35-69 years with stage II lung adenocarcinoma. The V call is TRBV5-1, the J call TRBJ2-7; perhaps TRBD1 as D (6 bases). Specimen: PBMCs, collected before any cancer treatment. The DNA of the CDR3 is TGCGCCAGCAGCTTAGTACAGGGAGTTACCAACGAGCAGTACTTC. It is translated as CASSLVQGVTNEQYF.